These T cell receptor beta chains were read from a single sample in a study of T cell responses to AZD1222 COVID-19 vaccine. Sequencing was performed with immunoSEQ multiplex PCR; in TCRdb, only in-frame clones are kept and a portion is missing. The table has 90,000 to 130,000 clones, 92% seen once. Sequencing was performed on peripheral blood, taken on day 0 of AZD1222 vaccination. The receptors shown here come from an adult in good health. CDR3s include the opening cysteine and the closing phenylalanine or tryptophan. The order of the fields is D gene, J gene, clone size, V gene, CDR3 protein, CDR3 DNA. The D gene is left open where the match is weak. Expanded clones are given a class, and other clones once, few, many or no size at all.

D: NA
J: TRBJ1-6
size: once
V: TRBV5-5
CDR3: CASGSGFNSPLHF
DNA: TGTGCCAGCGGGTCAGGGTTTAATTCACCCCTCCACTTT

D: NA
J: TRBJ1-5
size: few
V: TRBV28
CDR3: CASSLPAGLRNQPQHF
DNA: TGTGCCAGCAGTTTGCCCGCAGGGTTAAGAAATCAGCCCCAGCATTTT

D: NA
J: TRBJ1-4
size: NA
V: TRBV5-1
CDR3: CASSVGMGGGRNEKLFF
DNA: TGCGCCAGCAGCGTAGGCATGGGTGGAGGGCGAAATGAAAAACTGTTTTTT

D: NA
J: TRBJ2-5
size: NA
V: TRBV29-1
CDR3: CSVGTDSQETQYF
DNA: TGCAGCGTTGGGACGGACAGCCAAGAGACCCAGTACTTC

D: TRBD1
J: TRBJ2-5
size: NA
V: TRBV28
CDR3: CASSPDRVSPETQYF
DNA: TGTGCCAGCAGTCCCGACAGGGTATCCCCAGAGACCCAGTACTTC

D: NA
J: TRBJ1-2
size: NA
V: TRBV5-8
CDR3: CASSIRAGGYTF
DNA: TGTGCCAGCAGCATAAGGGCTGGTGGCTACACCTTC

D: NA
J: TRBJ1-1
size: few
V: TRBV5-1
CDR3: CASSSGSYSGITEAFF
DNA: TGCGCCAGCAGCTCCGGAAGCTACTCTGGGATCACTGAAGCTTTCTTT

D: NA
J: TRBJ2-3
size: NA
V: TRBV5-4
CDR3: CASSLRRSNGPDTQYF
DNA: TGTGCCAGCAGCTTAAGGAGATCCAACGGGCCAGATACGCAGTATTTT

D: NA
J: TRBJ1-3
size: NA
V: TRBV5-4
CDR3: CASSYPGQSSGNTIYF
DNA: TGTGCCAGCAGTTATCCGGGACAAAGCTCTGGAAACACCATATATTTT

D: NA
J: TRBJ2-3
size: NA
V: TRBV15
CDR3: CATSRGRLTSTDTQYF
DNA: TGTGCCACCAGCAGAGGACGGCTTACTAGCACAGATACGCAGTATTTT

D: TRBD2
J: TRBJ2-2
size: NA
V: TRBV7-9
CDR3: CASSPRDGRPFGELFF
DNA: TGTGCCAGCAGCCCCCGGGACGGGAGGCCATTCGGGGAGCTGTTTTTT

D: TRBD1
J: TRBJ1-2
size: NA
V: TRBV9
CDR3: CASSDSDRAGYTF
DNA: TGTGCCAGCAGCGACAGCGACAGGGCTGGCTACACCTTC

D: NA
J: TRBJ1-5
size: once
V: TRBV6-5
CDR3: CASSADSRSSPQHF
DNA: TGTGCCAGCAGCGCGGACAGTCGATCATCGCCCCAGCATTTT

D: TRBD1
J: TRBJ2-1
size: NA
V: TRBV28
CDR3: CASSFPGTGDLRSYNEQFF
DNA: TGTGCCAGCAGTTTTCCCGGGACAGGGGATTTAAGGTCCTACAATGAGCAGTTCTTC

D: TRBD2
J: TRBJ2-5
size: NA
V: TRBV5-3
CDR3: CARSLPAGGSGKETQYF
DNA: TGTGCCAGAAGCTTGCCCGCCGGGGGGTCGGGGAAAGAGACCCAGTACTTC

D: NA
J: TRBJ2-3
size: NA
V: TRBV11-3
CDR3: CASSLGGTGKATDTQYF
DNA: TGTGCCAGCAGCTTGGGCGGTACAGGTAAAGCCACAGATACGCAGTATTTT

D: NA
J: TRBJ1-1
size: once
V: TRBV6-1
CDR3: CASSEGRGSEAFF
DNA: TGTGCCAGCAGTGAAGGGAGGGGGTCTGAAGCTTTCTTT

D: NA
J: TRBJ1-2
size: NA
V: TRBV3-1/TRBV3-2
CDR3: CASSPPTTNYGYTF
DNA: TGTGCCAGCAGCCCCCCTACGACTAACTATGGCTACACCTTC

D: TRBD1
J: TRBJ2-7
size: NA
V: TRBV5-4
CDR3: CASSLDRGHYEQYF
DNA: TGTGCCAGCAGCTTAGACAGGGGGCACTACGAGCAGTACTTC

D: TRBD1
J: TRBJ1-2
size: NA
V: TRBV19
CDR3: CASTRTGGPYGYTF
DNA: TGTGCCAGTACCCGGACAGGAGGCCCCTATGGCTACACCTTC

D: TRBD2
J: TRBJ2-1
size: NA
V: TRBV3-1/TRBV3-2
CDR3: CASRDTSGGHNEQFF
DNA: TGTGCCAGCAGGGACACTAGCGGGGGGCACAATGAGCAGTTCTTC

D: NA
J: TRBJ1-3
size: NA
V: TRBV6-5
CDR3: CASRKPSGNTIYF
DNA: TGTGCCAGCAGAAAACCCTCTGGAAACACCATATATTTT

D: NA
J: TRBJ2-1
size: NA
V: TRBV9
CDR3: CASSPQQGGFNNEQFF
DNA: TGTGCCAGCAGCCCTCAACAGGGTGGGTTTAACAATGAGCAGTTCTTC

D: NA
J: TRBJ2-2
size: NA
V: TRBV24-1
CDR3: CATSERNRNTGELFF
DNA: TGTGCCACCAGTGAACGAAACAGAAACACCGGGGAGCTGTTTTTT

D: TRBD2
J: TRBJ2-3
size: NA
V: TRBV7-9
CDR3: CASSKTGLAHDTQYF
DNA: TGTGCCAGCAGCAAGACGGGACTAGCTCACGATACGCAGTATTTT

D: TRBD1
J: TRBJ1-2
size: NA
V: TRBV24-1
CDR3: CATSDDRDSYGYTF
DNA: TGTGCCACCAGTGATGACCGGGACAGCTATGGCTACACCTTC

D: NA
J: TRBJ2-3
size: once
V: TRBV7-9
CDR3: CASTAPGHSSTDTQYF
DNA: TGTGCCAGCACCGCCCCGGGACACAGTAGCACAGATACGCAGTATTTT

D: NA
J: TRBJ1-5
size: NA
V: TRBV19
CDR3: CASSITGSSNQPQHF
DNA: TGTGCCAGTAGTATAACGGGGAGTAGCAATCAGCCCCAGCATTTT

D: NA
J: TRBJ2-2
size: NA
V: TRBV19
CDR3: CASSIVPRVANTGELFF
DNA: TGTGCCAGTAGTATAGTGCCCCGGGTGGCGAACACCGGGGAGCTGTTTTTT

D: NA
J: TRBJ2-1
size: NA
V: TRBV5-4
CDR3: CATRIFGSSYNEQFF
DNA: TGTGCCACCCGCATTTTCGGGAGCTCCTACAATGAGCAGTTCTTC

D: NA
J: TRBJ2-7
size: NA
V: TRBV19
CDR3: CASSIQGTEQYF
DNA: TGTGCCAGTAGTATTCAGGGGACCGAGCAGTACTTC

D: NA
J: TRBJ1-1
size: NA
V: TRBV30
CDR3: CAWSLGAGTEAFF
DNA: TGTGCCTGGAGTTTGGGGGCGGGGACTGAAGCTTTCTTT

D: TRBD1
J: TRBJ1-2
size: NA
V: TRBV6-5
CDR3: CASSYSGQGLGYTF
DNA: TGTGCCAGCAGTTACTCGGGACAGGGGCTAGGCTACACCTTC

D: NA
J: TRBJ2-1
size: NA
V: TRBV7-2
CDR3: CASSVQGSAYNEQFF
DNA: TGTGCCAGCAGCGTACAGGGAAGCGCCTACAATGAGCAGTTCTTC

D: TRBD2
J: TRBJ2-7
size: NA
V: TRBV5-4
CDR3: CASSSLAGGAYEQYF
DNA: TGTGCCAGCAGCTCACTAGCGGGGGGGGCCTACGAGCAGTACTTC

D: NA
J: TRBJ2-5
size: NA
V: TRBV23-1
CDR3: CASSPNYDQETQYF
DNA: TGCGCCAGCAGCCCAAACTACGACCAAGAGACCCAGTACTTC

D: TRBD1
J: TRBJ1-2
size: NA
V: TRBV29-1
CDR3: CSVERTGGPDGYTF
DNA: TGCAGCGTTGAGAGGACAGGGGGCCCAGATGGCTACACCTTC

D: TRBD2
J: TRBJ2-1
size: NA
V: TRBV19
CDR3: CASSNWGTTISYNEQFF
DNA: TGTGCCAGTAGTAATTGGGGGACTACGATCTCCTACAATGAGCAGTTCTTC

D: NA
J: TRBJ1-1
size: NA
V: TRBV2
CDR3: CASRDTERNTEAFF
DNA: TGTGCCAGCAGGGACACGGAAAGGAACACTGAAGCTTTCTTT

D: NA
J: TRBJ1-1
size: NA
V: TRBV19
CDR3: CASMTTANTEAFF
DNA: TGTGCCAGTATGACGACAGCGAACACTGAAGCTTTCTTT

D: NA
J: TRBJ1-6
size: NA
V: TRBV28
CDR3: CASSPRGDNSPLHF
DNA: TGTGCCAGCAGTCCACGGGGGGATAATTCACCCCTCCACTTT

D: NA
J: TRBJ1-4
size: once
V: TRBV7-9
CDR3: CASSLASGLSEKLFF
DNA: TGTGCCAGCAGCTTAGCCTCTGGTTTAAGCGAAAAACTGTTTTTT

D: NA
J: TRBJ2-3
size: NA
V: TRBV5-1
CDR3: CASSLDGTDTQYF
DNA: TGCGCCAGCAGCTTGGATGGGACAGATACGCAGTATTTT

D: NA
J: TRBJ2-3
size: NA
V: TRBV19
CDR3: CASSSRAGTSTDTQYF
DNA: TGTGCCAGTAGTTCAAGGGCAGGGACTAGCACAGATACGCAGTATTTT

D: NA
J: TRBJ1-2
size: NA
V: TRBV19
CDR3: CASSPQAETNYGYTF
DNA: TGTGCCAGTAGTCCTCAAGCGGAGACTAACTATGGCTACACCTTC

D: NA
J: TRBJ1-5
size: NA
V: TRBV9
CDR3: CASSPRDSNQPQHF
DNA: TGTGCCAGCAGCCCCCGGGACAGCAATCAGCCCCAGCATTTT

D: NA
J: TRBJ2-5
size: NA
V: TRBV7-9
CDR3: CASSFGETQYF
DNA: TGTGCCAGCAGCTTTGGAGAGACCCAGTACTTC

D: TRBD1
J: TRBJ1-1
size: NA
V: TRBV5-4
CDR3: CASSFSTGGAEAFF
DNA: TGTGCCAGCAGCTTTTCCACAGGGGGAGCTGAAGCTTTCTTT

D: NA
J: TRBJ1-3
size: NA
V: TRBV7-8
CDR3: CASSLRGGSGNTIYF
DNA: TGTGCCAGCAGCTTACGGGGTGGCTCTGGAAACACCATATATTTT

D: TRBD2
J: TRBJ2-1
size: few
V: TRBV9
CDR3: CASSGWGLAGNEQFF
DNA: TGTGCCAGCAGCGGGTGGGGACTAGCAGGGAATGAGCAGTTCTTC

D: NA
J: TRBJ2-7
size: NA
V: TRBV11-3
CDR3: CASSLTASYEQYF
DNA: TGTGCCAGCAGCTTGACAGCCTCCTACGAGCAGTACTTC

D: TRBD1
J: TRBJ1-5
size: NA
V: TRBV2
CDR3: CASSDRQGGVQPQHF
DNA: TGTGCCAGCAGCGATCGACAGGGGGGCGTACAGCCCCAGCATTTT

D: TRBD1
J: TRBJ1-6
size: NA
V: TRBV19
CDR3: CASSLQGLSSPLHF
DNA: TGTGCCAGTAGTCTACAGGGGTTGAGTTCACCCCTCCACTTT